This TCR beta chain was profiled in a study of shared clonotypes between healthy human individuals. Study information: Plates per donor: three CD4 naive, three CD4 memory, two CD8 naive, one CD8 memory.

The genomic DNA of each subset was split evenly across several immunoSEQ plates. Data came from immunoSEQ multiplex PCR; TCRdb stores just in-frame clones and leaves some out. The table has around 1.6 million clones, 95% to 99% seen once. Study-level results: A reduction in generation probabilities was seen for non-shared clonotypes relative to those shared by all four donors.

Trimming took 5 bases from V and 4 from J; bases not matched to a gene: 5. The germline V gene has CDR1 LNHDA and CDR2 SQIVND (reference sequence). CDR3 length: 16 residues. Concerning this clone itself: The antigen remains undetermined.

The chain carries TRBV19 and TRBJ2-1; TRBD2 matches 13 bases. Sequencing input: naive CD4+ T cells sorted from blood. Subset here: CD45RA+ positively selected. This sequence originates from a man aged 25-45 years in good health. CDR3 loop: CASSFPGLAGYNEQFF. CDR3 DNA sequence: TGTGCCAGTAGTTTCCCGGGACTAGCGGGATACAATGAGCAGTTCTTC.